These T cell receptor beta chains were read from a single sample in a study of T cells in Graves' hyperthyroidism and ophthalmopathy. Using its own MiXCR run on the multiplex PCR reads, TCRdb lists one record per CDR3 protein. The sample lists hundreds of thousands of distinct CDR3 sequences, 35% to 55% occurring once. The sequencing input was peripheral blood or thyroid tissue (not recorded which). The receptors stem from a young woman with Graves' hyperthyroidism. Both conserved end residues are part of each CDR3. D genes are given only for firm matches. Clone sizes are given selectively: once, few, many, or a class where the clone is expanded.

TGTGCCAGCAGCTTTTTGGAGGAATTGGGTGGCTACACCTTC	CASSFLEELGGYTF	TRBV7-9	NA	TRBJ1-2	many
TGTGCCAGCAGCTTAGGAGGGCCTCGGGGTCAGCCCCAGCATTTT	CASSLGGPRGQPQHF	TRBV7-9	NA	TRBJ1-5	few
TGTGCCAGCAGTGACGGTCAGGGGCGTGAAAAACTGTTTTTT	CASSDGQGREKLFF	TRBV2	NA	TRBJ1-4	many
TGTGCCAGCTCACCTATAGGGGCAGGGGTCGACTATGGCTACACCTTC	CASSPIGAGVDYGYTF	TRBV25-1	NA	TRBJ1-2	NA
TGTGCCAGCAGCCTGGGAGTTACCAATTCACCCCTCCACTTT	CASSLGVTNSPLHF	TRBV7-9	NA	TRBJ1-6	NA
TGTGCCAGCAGCTTAGGAACAGGGAGGGACTACGAGCAGTACTTC	CASSLGTGRDYEQYF	TRBV7-7	NA	TRBJ2-7	NA
TGCAGTGCTAGAGGGCAGGGCTGGTACAATCAGCCCCAGCATTTT	CSARGQGWYNQPQHF	TRBV20-1	NA	TRBJ1-5	NA
TGTGCCAGCAGCTCGTCCGAACTGGGTGGCTACACCTTC	CASSSSELGGYTF	TRBV7-9	NA	TRBJ1-2	few
TGCAGTGCGCGACTAGGGGAGTGGACCGGGGAGCTGTTTTTT	CSARLGEWTGELFF	TRBV20-1	NA	TRBJ2-2	NA
TGCAGTGCTCAACCCGGGACAGGGTACGGCAGCTACGAGCAGTACTTC	CSAQPGTGYGSYEQYF	TRBV20-1	TRBD1	TRBJ2-7	once
TGTGCCAGCAGTGAATTGAGTAGCGGGAGGGTTAACGAGCAGTACTTC	CASSELSSGRVNEQYF	TRBV25-1	TRBD2	TRBJ2-7	many
TGTGCCACCAGTGATTCCGGGACAGGGGAAAATCAGCCCCAGCATTTT	CATSDSGTGENQPQHF	TRBV24-1	TRBD1	TRBJ1-5	NA
TGTGCCAGCAGGACTGAGGATCTTCAAGAGACCCAGTACTTC	CASRTEDLQETQYF	TRBV2	NA	TRBJ2-5	NA
TGCGCCAGCAGCCCCGGGGGCGCGTCCGAGCAGTACTTC	CASSPGGASEQYF	TRBV5-1	NA	TRBJ2-7	NA
TGTGCCAGCAGCCCCTTAGGGTGGGAGACCCAGTACTTC	CASSPLGWETQYF	TRBV7-2	NA	TRBJ2-5	NA
TGTGCCAGCAGTGAAGCTGGGACAAAAGAGACCCAGTACTTC	CASSEAGTKETQYF	TRBV2	NA	TRBJ2-5	many
TGTGCCAGCAGTTTTGGTCAGGGGATGTCCTACGAGCAGTACTTC	CASSFGQGMSYEQYF	TRBV12-3/TRBV12-4	NA	TRBJ2-7	many
TGTGCCAGCAATGGGTCCATGTCACCCCTCCACTTT	CASNGSMSPLHF	TRBV25-1	NA	TRBJ1-6	NA
TGTGCCAGCAGTGGAGGACAGGGGGTAAAACCCCAGCATTTT	CASSGGQGVKPQHF	TRBV2	TRBD1	TRBJ1-5	many
TGTCCCAGTAGTAAGGACAGGGACCCTGAAGCTTTCTTT	CPSSKDRDPEAFF	TRBV7-2	TRBD1	TRBJ1-1	NA
TGTGCCAGCAGCTCACGACAGGCCCCCCTCTCTGGGGCCAACGTCCTGACTTTC	CASSSRQAPLSGANVLTF	TRBV7-8	NA	TRBJ2-6	many
TGTGCCAGCAGCTTGGGAGGCGTTCAGGGGCATCAGCCCCAGCATTTT	CASSLGGVQGHQPQHF	TRBV2	NA	TRBJ1-5	NA
TGCAGTGCGCCGTCTCCCGGGACAGGGACGGCCTACGAGCAGTACTTC	CSAPSPGTGTAYEQYF	TRBV20-1	TRBD1	TRBJ2-7	NA
TGTGCCAGCGGAGGACAGGGAGGTTGGGAGACCCAGTACTTC	CASGGQGGWETQYF	TRBV10-3	TRBD1	TRBJ2-5	few
TGTGCCAGCAACCATTTTGGGCTTAACCCCTACGAGCAGTACTTC	CASNHFGLNPYEQYF	TRBV12-3/TRBV12-4	NA	TRBJ2-7	few